This TCR beta chain was documented in a study of PD-1 blockade in mismatch repair-deficient tumors. Study at large: All were previously treated, progressing patients with 11 to 13 mismatch repair-deficient cancer types.

The CDR3 is 16 residues long. The V and J ends lost 1 base and 2 bases respectively, with 12 bases between them. CDR1 and CDR2 (germline): SEHNR, FQNEAQ (reference sequence). Sequenced by immunoSEQ multiplex PCR; TCRdb stores in-frame clones only, minus some. The sample has 120,000 or so clones, around 86% seen once; the top ten hold roughly 14%. Sequences were derived from peripheral blood, sampled 44 weeks after starting pembrolizumab. J is TRBJ2-1 and V is TRBV7-9; D is uncertain. The clonotype originates from an adult with mismatch repair-deficient cancer. As DNA, the CDR3 is TGTGCCAGCAGCTTAGTCCCCCTAGGCGCCTACAATGAGCAGTTCTTC. Protein: CASSLVPLGAYNEQFF. Looking up the rest from reference TRBV7-9 and TRBJ2-1 gives the full variable domain: DTGVSQNPRHKITKRGQNVTFRCDPISEHNRLYWYRQTLGQGPEFLTYFQNEAQLEKSRLLSDRFSAERPKGSFSTLEIQRTEQGDSAMYLCASSLVPLGAYNEQFFGPGTRLTVL.